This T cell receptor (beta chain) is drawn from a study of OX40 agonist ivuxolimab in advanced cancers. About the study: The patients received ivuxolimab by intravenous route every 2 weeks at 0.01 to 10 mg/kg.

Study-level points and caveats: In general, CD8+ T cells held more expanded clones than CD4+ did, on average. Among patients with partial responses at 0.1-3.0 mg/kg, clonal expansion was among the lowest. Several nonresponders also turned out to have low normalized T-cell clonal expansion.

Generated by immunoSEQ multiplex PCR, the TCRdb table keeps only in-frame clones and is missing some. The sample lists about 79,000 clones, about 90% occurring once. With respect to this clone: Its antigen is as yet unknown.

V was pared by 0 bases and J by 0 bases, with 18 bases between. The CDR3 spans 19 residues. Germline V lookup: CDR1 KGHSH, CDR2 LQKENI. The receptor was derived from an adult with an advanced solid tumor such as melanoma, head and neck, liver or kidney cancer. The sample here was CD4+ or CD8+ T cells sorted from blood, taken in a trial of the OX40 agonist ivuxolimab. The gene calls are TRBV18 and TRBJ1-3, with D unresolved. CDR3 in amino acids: CASSPPFVFGRNSGNTIYF. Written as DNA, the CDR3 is TGTGCCAGCTCACCACCGTTTGTTTTCGGGAGGAACTCTGGAAACACCATATATTTT.